This is a list of T cell receptor beta chains from one sample in a study of OX40 agonist ivuxolimab in advanced cancers. Clones were read by immunoSEQ multiplex PCR, and TCRdb kept only the in-frame ones, dropping some. Of 70,000 to 80,000 clones in the sample, around nine tenths were seen once. The material was CD4+ or CD8+ T cells sorted from blood, obtained in a trial of the OX40 agonist ivuxolimab. The receptors here all came from an adult with an advanced solid tumor such as melanoma, head and neck, liver or kidney cancer. CDR3s include the opening cysteine and the closing phenylalanine or tryptophan. Each record gives: J gene, V gene, clone size, D gene, CDR3 DNA, CDR3 protein. D genes are given only for firm matches. Clone size is shown for a subset of rows, as once, few, many or a class of expanded clone.

TRBJ1-4,TRBV18,.,TRBD1,TGTGCCAGCTCAATGAATCCGGGACAGTCTAGGGAAAAACTGTTTTTT,CASSMNPGQSREKLFF
TRBJ1-1,TRBV6-1,.,.,TGTGCCAGCAGCTGGGGGAGACGGGACACTGAAGCTTTCTTT,CASSWGRRDTEAFF
TRBJ2-5,TRBV28,.,TRBD2,TGTGCCAGCAGTTCCCCATCCCAGCGGGGGCAAGAGACCCAGTACTTC,CASSSPSQRGQETQYF
TRBJ2-3,TRBV28,.,TRBD2,TGTGCCAGCAGCCAGATTGGGGGGGGTGGAGATACGCAGTATTTT,CASSQIGGGGDTQYF
TRBJ1-2,TRBV6-1,.,TRBD1,TGTGCCAGCAGGCGCCCGGGACAGGGTCATGGCTACACCTTC,CASRRPGQGHGYTF
TRBJ1-1,TRBV5-1,.,.,TGCGCCAGCAGCTACAGGAACACTGAAGCTTTCTTT,CASSYRNTEAFF
TRBJ2-7,TRBV18,few,TRBD2,TGTGCCAGCTCAGTGACTAGCGGGTTCTACGAGCAGTACTTC,CASSVTSGFYEQYF
TRBJ1-1,TRBV7-8,.,.,TGTGCCAGCAGCATAACACGGAACACTGAAGCTTTCTTT,CASSITRNTEAFF
TRBJ1-4,TRBV6-5,.,.,TGTGCCAGCAGTTACTCTCGTCAACGAGAAAAACTGTTTTTT,CASSYSRQREKLFF
TRBJ2-1,TRBV5-4,.,TRBD2,TGTGCCAGCAGCTTGGCAGTGGCTAGCGGGAGCATGAATGAGCAGTTCTTC,CASSLAVASGSMNEQFF
TRBJ2-3,TRBV5-1,.,TRBD2,TGCGCCAGCAGCTTTGAGGGAGGGGGCACAGATACGCAGTATTTT,CASSFEGGGTDTQYF
TRBJ1-1,TRBV2,.,.,TGTGCCAGCAGTGGATTGTGGGCTGGGACTGAAGCTTTCTTT,CASSGLWAGTEAFF
TRBJ1-5,TRBV4-2,.,TRBD1,TGTGCCAGCAGCCCGAGCGGGAGGGGGCTAGATCAGCCCCAGCATTTT,CASSPSGRGLDQPQHF
TRBJ1-4,TRBV9,.,.,TGTGCCAGCAGCCCGACAGGCGCTAATGAAAAACTGTTTTTT,CASSPTGANEKLFF
TRBJ2-7,TRBV7-2,.,TRBD1,TGTGCCAGCAGCCAAGGGACAGGGGCGTACTTC,CASSQGTGAYF
TRBJ2-1,TRBV2,.,TRBD2,TGTGCCAGCAGAGCTACTAGCGGGAAAAGCAATGAGCAGTTCTTC,CASRATSGKSNEQFF
TRBJ1-6,TRBV4-3,.,.,TGCGCCAGCAGCCAAGAACGCCAGTACCCTTCACCCCTCCACTTT,CASSQERQYPSPLHF
TRBJ2-2,TRBV6-5,.,.,TGTGCCAGCAGTTACTCAGGGGTAGCAAACACCGGGGAGCTGTTTTTT,CASSYSGVANTGELFF
TRBJ2-5,TRBV27,.,.,TGTGCCAGCAGTCAAGAGACCCAGTACTTC,CASSQETQYF
TRBJ1-5,TRBV5-1,.,TRBD1,TGCGCCAGCAGCTTTCTCCCTAGGGGACAGGGGGCGAGCAATCAGCCCCAGCATTTT,CASSFLPRGQGASNQPQHF
TRBJ1-2,TRBV15,.,.,TGTGCCACCAGCAGAGCCCACGAGGGAAGTGGGTATGGCTACACCTTC,CATSRAHEGSGYGYTF
TRBJ2-2,TRBV6-4,once,.,TGTGCCAGCAGTGCACAGGGGAACACCGGGGAGCTGTTTTTT,CASSAQGNTGELFF
TRBJ2-7,TRBV7-2,.,.,TGTGCCAGCAGCTCTTCCGAGGCTCCCTACGAGCAGTACTTC,CASSSSEAPYEQYF
TRBJ2-2,TRBV12-5,.,.,TGTGCTAGTGCCTGGGGTAACGGGGAGCTGTTTTTT,CASAWGNGELFF
TRBJ1-2,TRBV11-3,.,.,TGTGCCAGCAGGGCGCTAGGGGGGAACTATGGCTACACCTTC,CASRALGGNYGYTF
TRBJ2-1,TRBV4-2,.,.,TGTGCCAGCAGCCAAGCCGCCGTCAGGGATGAGCAGTTCTTC,CASSQAAVRDEQFF
TRBJ1-5,TRBV10-2,.,TRBD1,TGCGCCAGCAGTGTATCAGGGGGCGGTCAGCCCCAGCATTTT,CASSVSGGGQPQHF
TRBJ2-5,TRBV14,.,TRBD2,TGTGCCAGCAGCCCTTGGACAGGAGCGGGGGGTACCCAGTACTTC,CASSPWTGAGGTQYF
TRBJ2-3,TRBV11-3,.,.,TGTGCCAGCAGCCCACGGAGGGACACAGATACGCAGTATTTT,CASSPRRDTDTQYF
TRBJ2-3,TRBV7-9,.,.,TGTGCCAGCAGTATATCGGTCACAGATACGCAGTATTTT,CASSISVTDTQYF
TRBJ1-1,TRBV5-1,.,.,TGCGCCAGCAGTGAGGGGCTTAGCACTGAAGCTTTCTTT,CASSEGLSTEAFF
TRBJ2-3,TRBV5-6,.,.,TGTGCCAGCAGCTTGGCCTACACAGATACGCAGTATTTT,CASSLAYTDTQYF
TRBJ2-1,TRBV11-1,.,.,TGTGCCAGCAGCTTAGACGTCTTAGGACTCCAGCTCTACAATGAGCAGTTCTTC,CASSLDVLGLQLYNEQFF
TRBJ1-5,TRBV28,.,.,TGTGCCATTAAGGGGACGGGGGGAAGCAATCAGCCCCAGCATTTT,CAIKGTGGSNQPQHF
TRBJ2-3,TRBV10-1,.,.,TGCGCCAGCAGAAGACAGTCTAGCACAGATACGCAGTATTTT,CASRRQSSTDTQYF
TRBJ2-7,TRBV10-3,.,.,TGTGCCATCAGGGAGTCTTACGAGCAGTACTTC,CAIRESYEQYF
TRBJ1-6,TRBV7-3,.,.,TGTGCCAGCAGCTTAAGGATAGAGGGAGCACCCCTCCACTTT,CASSLRIEGAPLHF
TRBJ1-2,TRBV7-8,once,TRBD1,TGTGCCAGCAGCTTAGCCGGGACAGGTCTAGCTAACTATGGCTACACCTTC,CASSLAGTGLANYGYTF
TRBJ2-1,TRBV19,.,.,TGTGCCAGTAGCGTCCTCGGTCGCCGCTCCTACAATGAGCAGTTCTTC,CASSVLGRRSYNEQFF
TRBJ2-7,TRBV28,.,.,TGTGCCAGCAGTTTCGTAGACCCTGTAACCTACGAGCAGTACTTC,CASSFVDPVTYEQYF
TRBJ1-2,TRBV30,.,.,TGTGCCTGGAGTGGGGAGGGACGGCTATATGGCTACACCTTC,CAWSGEGRLYGYTF
TRBJ2-1,TRBV27,.,.,TGTGCCAGCACCCGAGACCTAAGCTCCTACAATGAGCAGTTCTTC,CASTRDLSSYNEQFF
TRBJ1-1,TRBV18,.,.,TGTGCCAGCTCGCAGGGGATGAACACTGAAGCTTTCTTT,CASSQGMNTEAFF
TRBJ1-3,TRBV9,.,TRBD1,TGTGCCAGCAGCGCGGGGACAGGGTTTGGAAACACCATATATTTT,CASSAGTGFGNTIYF
TRBJ2-5,TRBV6-5,.,TRBD2,TGTGCCAGCAGTCGTAGCGGGGGGGCCGGTGAGACCCAGTACTTC,CASSRSGGAGETQYF
TRBJ1-2,TRBV2,.,.,TGTGCCAGCACTAGGGACGGCTACTATGGCTACACCTTC,CASTRDGYYGYTF
TRBJ2-2,TRBV11-2,few,TRBD1,TGTGCCAGCAGCCCGACAGGGCACCGGCGCACCGGGGAGCTGTTTTTT,CASSPTGHRRTGELFF
TRBJ2-5,TRBV9,once,.,TGTGCCAGCAGCGCCAGGGTCAGGGGAGAGACCCAGTACTTC,CASSARVRGETQYF
TRBJ1-4,TRBV27,once,TRBD1,TGTGCCAGCAGTTTTACCCCTCGAGGGGGGACAGGGGAAAGGAATGAAAAACTGTTTTTT,CASSFTPRGGTGERNEKLFF
TRBJ2-3,TRBV7-8,.,.,TGTGCCAGCAGCTCACTCTCGGGGGAATCAGATACGCAGTATTTT,CASSSLSGESDTQYF